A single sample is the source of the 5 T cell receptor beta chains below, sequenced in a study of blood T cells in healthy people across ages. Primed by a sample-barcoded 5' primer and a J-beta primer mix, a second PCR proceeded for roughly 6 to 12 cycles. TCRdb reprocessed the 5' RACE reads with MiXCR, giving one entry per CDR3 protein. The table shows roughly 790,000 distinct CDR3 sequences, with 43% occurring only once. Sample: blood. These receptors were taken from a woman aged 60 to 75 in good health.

Here the CDR3 DNA reads TGTGCCAGCAGCCAAGAAATAGGCACCACCAATGAGCAGTTCTTC. The encoded protein is CASSQEIGTTNEQFF. The chain recombines TRBV3-1 with TRBJ2-1; no definite D call. The germline V gene has CDR1 LGHDT and CDR2 YNNKEL (reference sequence). Trimming removed 0 bases at V and 6 bases at J, with 12 bases between. The CDR3 runs to 15 residues.

In DNA form, the CDR3 reads TGCAGCTTAAGGACTAGCACAGATACGCAGTATTTT. It is translated as CSLRTSTDTQYF. The rearrangement joins TRBV29-1 to TRBJ2-3, with TRBD2 as a possible D gene (5 bases). Between the trimmed V and J ends, which lost 8 bases and 0 bases, there was a span of 9 bases. CDR3 length: 12 residues. Germline values: CDR1 SQVTM, CDR2 ANQGSEA.

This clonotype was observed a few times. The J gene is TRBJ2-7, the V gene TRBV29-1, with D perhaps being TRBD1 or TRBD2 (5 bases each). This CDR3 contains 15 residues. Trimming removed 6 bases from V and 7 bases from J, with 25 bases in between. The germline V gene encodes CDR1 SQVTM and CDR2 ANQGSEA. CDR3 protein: CSVGFGATQAGEQYF. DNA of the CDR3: TGCAGCGTGGGGTTCGGGGCTACTCAAGCCGGTGAGCAGTACTTC.

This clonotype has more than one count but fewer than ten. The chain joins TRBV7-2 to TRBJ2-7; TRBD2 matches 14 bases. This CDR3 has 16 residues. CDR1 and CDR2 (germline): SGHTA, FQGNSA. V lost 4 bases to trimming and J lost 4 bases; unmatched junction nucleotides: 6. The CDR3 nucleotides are TGTGCCAGCAGCTACCGCGGGACTAGCGGGAGTTACGAGCAGTACTTC. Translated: CASSYRGTSGSYEQYF.

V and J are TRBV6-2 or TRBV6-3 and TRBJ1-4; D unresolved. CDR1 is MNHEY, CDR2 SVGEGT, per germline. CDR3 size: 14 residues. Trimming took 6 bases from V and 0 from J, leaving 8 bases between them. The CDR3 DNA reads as TGTGCCAGCAGCCGCGTTGCAACTAATGAAAAACTGTTTTTT. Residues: CASSRVATNEKLFF.